This TCR beta chain originates from a study of STAT5B mutations in CD4+ large granular lymphocyte leukemia (dated by TCRdb to the early 2020s). Regarding the study in general: Among the healthy controls, the CDR3 'QG' motif was associated with a particular HLA allele. The study compared the TCRbeta repertoires of patients with CD4+ T-cell large granular lymphocyte leukemia against those of healthy blood donors. Flow cytometry performed on FACSCanto II or FACSVerse showed that the purified fractions had more than 95% purity among lymphocytes.

Remarks on this clone: Its antigen is currently not known. No quality values exist for individual bases; no much larger clone is one base distant.

The research as a whole found: CD4-sorted patient repertoires appeared more clonal than healthy CD4+ repertoires, and this difference persisted after removing the putative leukemic clones. The data were not HLA-matched, and the relatively small sample size could explain the higher clonality seen in CD4+ compared with CD8+ T-LGLL. Enrichment of TRBV06-family usage was observed among the top patient clones (8/27) relative to healthy controls (2/35). Main leukemic clonotypes were private to each patient, although under 30% appeared at low frequency in other patients' non-leukemic repertoires.

Spanning cysteine to phenylalanine, the CDR3 consists of 15 amino acids. Of the read, only the CDR3 DNA is kept; its 45 bases are in frame from base 1. Trimming at the junction amounts to 6 bases on V and 3 bases on J, and the germline ends lie 15 bases apart. From the germline V gene, CDR1 is SNHLY and CDR2 is FYNNEI. The healthy control group was made up of a few dozen blood donors, and the Finnish Red Cross blood service supplied their buffy coats. All TCR-sequenced material derived from peripheral blood: patient blood samples and healthy donor buffy coats. Ficoll-Hypaque gradient centrifugation was used to isolate peripheral blood mononuclear cells. CD4+ cells were purified magnetically from the buffy coats of healthy controls. The Gentra Puregene Cell and Tissue kit was used for genomic DNA extraction, and quantification was performed on a Qubit 2.0 fluorometer. The immunoSEQ assay at survey resolution was applied to genomic DNA for sequencing of TCRbeta rearrangements. The paper's processing steps were these. A lowest detectable productive clonotype frequency of 2.59 x 10-5 was observed in the TCR sequencing data. Only productive TCRbeta rearrangements, defined as complete and in-frame sequences, were included in the analyses. The clonality of each sample was calculated as Simpson clonality in the immunoSEQ Analyzer version 3.0. Clones were categorized by frequency as very rare, small, medium, large (1-20%) or hyperexpanded (>20%). Generation probabilities were estimated with OLGA 1.2.3, V-gene circos plots were made with VDJtools, specificities were searched in VDJdb, and CDR3 motifs were identified with GLIPH. Here the immuneACCESS table is served through TCRdb, limited to in-frame sequences with V and J called. Missing clones are a known gap in these copies; in checked studies unresolved V genes cover under half, and the rest lacks a known reason. That table is the source of V, J and clone size, and D and trimming were worked out from the DNA. This sample gives tens of thousands of clones in total; 84% of them show up just once. Under 0.4% of the sample is in the top ten clones.

This TCR was sampled from a human donor in good health. The specimen was CD4+ T cells from blood buffy coats. The chain uses TRBV2 and TRBJ1-5, with an unclear D gene assignment. This receptor has the CDR3 CASRDGLILNQPQHF. The DNA reads TGTGCCAGCAGGGACGGCTTAATCCTCAATCAGCCCCAGCATTTT.